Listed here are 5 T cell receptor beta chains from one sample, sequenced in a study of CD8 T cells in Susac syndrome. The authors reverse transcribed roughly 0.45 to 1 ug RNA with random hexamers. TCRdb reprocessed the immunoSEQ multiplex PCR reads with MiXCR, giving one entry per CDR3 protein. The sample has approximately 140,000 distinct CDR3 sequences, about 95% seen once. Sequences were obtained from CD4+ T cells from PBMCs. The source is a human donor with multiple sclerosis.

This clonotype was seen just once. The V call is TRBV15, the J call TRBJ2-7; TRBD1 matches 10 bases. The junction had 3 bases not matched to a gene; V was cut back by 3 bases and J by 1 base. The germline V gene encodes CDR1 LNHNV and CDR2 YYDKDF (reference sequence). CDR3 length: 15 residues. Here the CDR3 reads CATSRVGQGSYEQYF. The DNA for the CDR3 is TGTGCCACCAGCAGGGTGGGACAGGGGTCCTACGAGCAGTACTTC. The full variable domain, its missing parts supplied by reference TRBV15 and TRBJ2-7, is DAMVIQNPRYQVTQFGKPVTLSCSQTLNHNVMYWYQQKSSQAPKLLFHYYDKDFNNEADTPDNFQSRRPNTSFCFLDIRSPGLGDTAMYLCATSRVGQGSYEQYFGPGTRLTVT.

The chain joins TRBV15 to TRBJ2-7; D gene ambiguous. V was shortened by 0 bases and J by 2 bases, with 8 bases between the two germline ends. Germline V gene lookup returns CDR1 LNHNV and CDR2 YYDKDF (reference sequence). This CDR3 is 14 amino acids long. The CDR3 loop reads CATSREARTYEQYF. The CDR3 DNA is TGTGCCACCAGCAGAGAGGCCAGGACCTACGAGCAGTACTTC.

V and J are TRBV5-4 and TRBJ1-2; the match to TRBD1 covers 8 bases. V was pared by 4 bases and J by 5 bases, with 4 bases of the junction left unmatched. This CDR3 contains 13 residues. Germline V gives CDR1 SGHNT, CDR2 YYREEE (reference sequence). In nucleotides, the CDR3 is TGTGCCAGCAGCCTTCAGGGGGCGTATGGCTACACCTTC. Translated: CASSLQGAYGYTF.

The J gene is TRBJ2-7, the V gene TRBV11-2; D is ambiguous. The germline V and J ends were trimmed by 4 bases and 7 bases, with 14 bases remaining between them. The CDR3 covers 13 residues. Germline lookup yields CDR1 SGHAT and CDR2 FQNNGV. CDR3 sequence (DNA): TGTGCCAGCAGCTCCAGAGCCCCCCGGGAGCAGTACTTC. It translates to CASSSRAPREQYF. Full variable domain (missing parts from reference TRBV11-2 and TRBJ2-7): EAGVAQSPRYKIIEKRQSVAFWCNPISGHATLYWYQQILGQGPKLLIQFQNNGVVDDSQLPKDRFSAERLKGVDSTLKIQPAKLEDSAVYLCASSSRAPREQYFGPGTRLTVT.

The CDR3 sequence: CSVGPGQGYGYTF. The CDR3 nucleotides read TGCAGCGTTGGACCGGGACAGGGGTATGGCTACACCTTC. The V call is TRBV29-1, the J call TRBJ1-2; TRBD1 matches at 10 bases. The CDR3 runs to 13 residues. Germline values: CDR1 SQVTM, CDR2 ANQGSEA. The ends lost 4 bases at V and 5 bases at J; junction bases unmatched: 4.